The clone carrying this T cell receptor beta chain came up a few times. The sample originates from a study of blood T cells in healthy people across ages. For the study at large: Template switching caught about one barcoded beta molecule for each two T cells.

V was pared by 4 bases and J by 3 bases, with 11 bases between. The CDR3 sequence is 14 residues long. Germline CDR1 reads SGHRS; CDR2 reads YFSETQ. Next came a second PCR, run for about 6 to 12 cycles, which used a sample-barcoded 5' primer along with a J-beta primer mix. Unique molecular identifiers of 12 random nucleotides labeled each cDNA. Sequencing recovered at least 2.5 million CDR3-containing paired-end reads from each sample. TCRdb re-derived calls from the 5' RACE reads in MiXCR, one entry per CDR3 protein. The table lists some 730,000 distinct CDR3 sequences, roughly 20% of them singletons.

The gene calls are TRBV5-1 and TRBJ2-1; D uncertain. The specimen was blood. The sequence was collected from a man between 65 and 85 years old in good health. The CDR3 region is CASSIDISYNEQFF. The CDR3 region has the DNA TGCGCCAGCAGCATTGACATCAGCTACAATGAGCAGTTCTTC.